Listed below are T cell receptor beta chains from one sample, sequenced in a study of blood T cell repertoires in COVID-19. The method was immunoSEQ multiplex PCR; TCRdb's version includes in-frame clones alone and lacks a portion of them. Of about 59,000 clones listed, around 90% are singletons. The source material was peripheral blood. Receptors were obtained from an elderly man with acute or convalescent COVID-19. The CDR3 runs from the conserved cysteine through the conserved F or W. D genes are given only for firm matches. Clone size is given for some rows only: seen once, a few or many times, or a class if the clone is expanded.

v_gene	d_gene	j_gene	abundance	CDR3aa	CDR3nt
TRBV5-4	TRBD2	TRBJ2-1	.	CASSRTSGGLLQFF	TGTGCCAGCAGCAGGACTAGCGGGGGGCTTTTGCAGTTCTTC
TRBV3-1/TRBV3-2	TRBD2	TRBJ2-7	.	CASSPGLALEQYF	TGTGCCAGCAGCCCAGGACTAGCGCTTGAGCAGTACTTC
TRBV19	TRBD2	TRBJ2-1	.	CASSASGGTYNEQFF	TGTGCCAGTAGTGCTAGCGGGGGCACCTACAATGAGCAGTTCTTC
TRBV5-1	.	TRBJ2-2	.	CASSPRETGELFF	TGCGCCAGCAGCCCCCGGGAGACCGGGGAGCTGTTTTTT
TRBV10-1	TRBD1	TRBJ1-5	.	CASSSRDRALESNQPQHF	TGCGCCAGCAGCTCCCGGGACAGGGCTTTAGAGAGCAATCAGCCCCAGCATTTT
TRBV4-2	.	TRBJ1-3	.	CASSPEVTTGNTIYF	TGTGCCAGCAGCCCTGAGGTAACCACTGGAAACACCATATATTTT
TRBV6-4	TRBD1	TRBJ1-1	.	CASSAGQAHTEAFF	TGTGCCAGCAGTGCCGGACAGGCCCACACTGAAGCTTTCTTT
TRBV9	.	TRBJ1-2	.	CASSVAPDTNYGYTF	TGTGCCAGCAGCGTAGCGCCGGACACTAACTATGGCTACACCTTC
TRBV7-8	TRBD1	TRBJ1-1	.	CASSLGGQGGTEAFF	TGTGCCAGCAGCTTAGGAGGACAGGGGGGGACTGAAGCTTTCTTT
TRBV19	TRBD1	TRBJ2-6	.	CASTQGVSGANVLTF	TGTGCCAGTACCCAGGGGGTCTCTGGGGCCAACGTCCTGACTTTC
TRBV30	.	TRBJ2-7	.	CAWSVSRYEQYF	TGTGCCTGGAGTGTATCCCGGTACGAGCAGTACTTC
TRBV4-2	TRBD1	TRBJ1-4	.	CASSQEQGGTNEKLFF	TGTGCCAGCAGCCAAGAGCAGGGGGGAACTAATGAAAAACTGTTTTTT
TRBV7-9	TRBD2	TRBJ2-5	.	CASSSGTSGAQETQYF	TGTGCCAGCAGCTCGGGGACTAGCGGTGCTCAAGAGACCCAGTACTTC
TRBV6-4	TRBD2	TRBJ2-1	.	CASSLAGTSGSNEQFF	TGTGCCAGCAGCTTGGCCGGGACTAGCGGATCCAATGAGCAGTTCTTC
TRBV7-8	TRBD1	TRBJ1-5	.	CASSLARTGARNQPQHF	TGTGCCAGCAGCTTAGCGCGAACAGGGGCCAGGAATCAGCCCCAGCATTTT
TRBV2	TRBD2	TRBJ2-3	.	CASDQRGGLADTQYF	TGTGCCAGCGACCAGCGGGGGGGCCTCGCAGATACGCAGTATTTT
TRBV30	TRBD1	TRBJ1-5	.	CAWSHQGANQPQHF	TGTGCCTGGAGCCACCAGGGGGCAAATCAGCCCCAGCATTTT
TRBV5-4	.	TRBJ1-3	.	CASTDRNSGNTIYF	TGTGCCAGTACGGACAGAAACTCTGGAAACACCATATATTTT
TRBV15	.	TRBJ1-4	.	CATSRDRGMEKLFF	TGTGCCACCAGCAGAGATCGAGGAATGGAAAAACTGTTTTTT
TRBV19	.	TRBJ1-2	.	CASSTPLEGRRDGYTF	TGTGCCAGTAGTACGCCTCTCGAAGGCAGGAGGGATGGCTACACCTTC
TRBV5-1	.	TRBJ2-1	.	CASSLVEGNEQFF	TGCGCCAGCAGCTTGGTTGAGGGAAATGAGCAGTTCTTC
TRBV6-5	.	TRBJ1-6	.	CASSNEGVHNSPLHF	TGTGCCAGCAGTAACGAGGGGGTTCATAATTCACCCCTCCACTTT
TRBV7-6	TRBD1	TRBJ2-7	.	CASSLTTGAADEQYF	TGTGCCAGCAGCTTAACAACAGGGGCGGCGGACGAGCAGTACTTC
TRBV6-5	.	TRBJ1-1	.	CASSPRPGAFF	TGTGCCAGCAGTCCCCGACCGGGAGCTTTCTTT
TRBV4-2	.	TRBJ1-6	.	CASSQDAVTGHNSPLHF	TGTGCCAGCAGCCAAGATGCGGTAACAGGACATAATTCACCCCTCCACTTT
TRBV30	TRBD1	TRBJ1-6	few	CAWRYGPRMAQGGSPLHF	TGTGCCTGGAGGTACGGTCCCCGAATGGCACAGGGGGGTTCACCCCTCCACTTT
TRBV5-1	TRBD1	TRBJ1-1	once	CASSPGQGVTEAFF	TGCGCCAGCAGCCCGGGACAGGGCGTCACTGAAGCTTTCTTT